This T cell receptor (beta chain) was identified during a study of identifying expanded T cells in peripheral blood. Clones were sequenced by immunoSEQ multiplex PCR, and TCRdb holds only the in-frame ones, with some missing. The table shows 50,000 or so clones, with more than 70% occurring only once. V was clipped by 4 bases and J by 5 bases; unmatched bases: 1. The CDR3 length is 13 residues. Germline CDR1 is SGHDT and CDR2 is YYEEEE. General study points: Clone count variance between roughly two-week samples rose with total template count. Technical replicates showed approximately 1.2 changed clones; approximately two weeks about 16.4; four weeks 19.

Note on this clone: Its specificity is not known.

During the collection period, no donor immune events like infections were recorded. The clonotype was recovered from a person aged 18 to 70 in good health. Sequenced input: blood. V and J are TRBV5-6 and TRBJ2-7, with 12 bases lining up with TRBD2. CDR3 sequence (DNA): TGTGCCAGCAGCAGACTAGCGGGAGACGAGCAGTACTTC. Its protein is CASSRLAGDEQYF.